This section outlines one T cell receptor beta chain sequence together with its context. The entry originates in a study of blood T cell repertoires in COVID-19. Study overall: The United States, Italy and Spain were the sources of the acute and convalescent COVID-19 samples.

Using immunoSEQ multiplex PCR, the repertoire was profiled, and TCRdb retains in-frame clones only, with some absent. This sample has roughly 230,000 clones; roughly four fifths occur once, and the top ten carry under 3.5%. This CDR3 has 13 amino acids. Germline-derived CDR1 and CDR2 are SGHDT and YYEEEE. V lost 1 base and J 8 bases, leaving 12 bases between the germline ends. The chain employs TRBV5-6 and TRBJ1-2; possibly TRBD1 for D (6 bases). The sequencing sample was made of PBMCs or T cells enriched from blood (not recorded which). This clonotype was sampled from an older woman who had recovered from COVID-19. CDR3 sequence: CASSLTGFGGYTF. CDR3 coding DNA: TGTGCCAGCAGCTTGACAGGGTTTGGAGGCTACACCTTC.